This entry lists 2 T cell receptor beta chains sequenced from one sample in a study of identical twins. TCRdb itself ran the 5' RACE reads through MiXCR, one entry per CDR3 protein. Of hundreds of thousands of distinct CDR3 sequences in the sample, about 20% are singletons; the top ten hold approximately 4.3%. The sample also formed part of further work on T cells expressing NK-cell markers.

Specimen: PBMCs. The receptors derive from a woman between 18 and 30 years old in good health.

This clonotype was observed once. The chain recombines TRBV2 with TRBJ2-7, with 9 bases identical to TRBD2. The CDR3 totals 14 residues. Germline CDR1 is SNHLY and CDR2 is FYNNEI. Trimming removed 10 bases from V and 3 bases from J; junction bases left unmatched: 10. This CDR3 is CATALTSGRYEQYF. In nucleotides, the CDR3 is TGTGCCACCGCCCTGACTAGCGGACGCTACGAGCAGTACTTC.

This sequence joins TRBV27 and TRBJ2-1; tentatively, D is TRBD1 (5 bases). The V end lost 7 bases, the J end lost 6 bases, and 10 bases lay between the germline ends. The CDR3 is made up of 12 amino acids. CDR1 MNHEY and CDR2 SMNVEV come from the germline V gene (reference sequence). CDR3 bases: TGTGCCAGCAAAAGTCAGGGCAATGAGCAGTTCTTC. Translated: CASKSQGNEQFF.